This is a list of T cell receptor beta chains from one sample in a study of blood T cells in healthy people across ages. TCRdb ran MiXCR on the 5' RACE reads and lists one entry per CDR3 protein. Altogether about 680,000 distinct CDR3 sequences are present, around half being singletons, with the ten largest covering under 35%. Sequencing was carried out using blood. These receptors originate from a woman in her sixties in good health. The CDR3 runs from the conserved cysteine through the conserved F or W. D genes are given only for firm matches. Where a row states a size, it is once, few, many or the class of an expanded clone; other rows omit it.

D gene	V gene	clone size	J gene	CDR3 protein	CDR3 DNA
-	TRBV21-1	-	TRBJ1-4	CASSNSGQRNEKLFF	TGTGCCAGCAGCAATTCGGGACAAAGAAATGAAAAACTGTTTTTT
TRBD1	TRBV5-1	-	TRBJ2-1	CASTRQGLHNEQFF	TGCGCCAGCACTCGACAGGGGCTACACAATGAGCAGTTCTTC
-	TRBV7-2	once	TRBJ2-3	CASSLGLGVRTDTQYF	TGTGCCAGCAGCTTAGGACTTGGGGTTCGCACAGATACGCAGTATTTT
TRBD2	TRBV5-1	-	TRBJ2-3	CASSLDGLAGYASTDTQYF	TGCGCCAGCAGCTTGGATGGACTAGCGGGTTACGCTAGCACAGATACGCAGTATTTT
-	TRBV2	-	TRBJ2-7	CASSERSGEQYF	TGTGCCAGCAGTGAGAGGAGTGGCGAGCAGTACTTC
-	TRBV15	-	TRBJ2-1	CATRSSYNEQFF	TGTGCCACGCGGAGCTCCTACAATGAGCAGTTCTTC
TRBD2	TRBV7-2	-	TRBJ2-4	CASSSASGLTGEQYF	TGTGCCAGCAGTTCCGCTAGCGGTTTGACGGGGGAGCAGTACTTC
-	TRBV15	-	TRBJ1-5	CATSSQGGQPQHF	TGTGCCACCAGCAGCCAGGGTGGGCAGCCCCAGCATTTT
-	TRBV7-2	-	TRBJ2-4	CASSTEIAKNIQYF	TGTGCCAGCAGCACAGAGATAGCCAAAAACATTCAGTACTTC
-	TRBV6-1	-	TRBJ1-4	CASSERATWNEKLFF	TGTGCCAGCAGTGAGAGAGCAACCTGGAACGAAAAACTGTTTTTT
-	TRBV15	-	TRBJ2-7	CATSRDRVWNEQYF	TGTGCCACCAGCAGAGACAGGGTGTGGAACGAGCAGTACTTC
-	TRBV20-1	-	TRBJ1-1	CSVGRTVMNTEAFF	TGCAGTGTTGGGAGAACAGTCATGAACACTGAAGCTTTCTTT
-	TRBV6-2/TRBV6-3	few	TRBJ1-1	CASNPEAGQGNTEAFF	TGTGCCAGCAATCCAGAGGCGGGGCAAGGGAACACTGAAGCTTTCTTT
TRBD2	TRBV20-1	-	TRBJ2-3	CSANGLATDTQYF	TGCAGTGCTAACGGACTAGCTACAGATACGCAGTATTTT
-	TRBV6-6	few	TRBJ2-7	CASSLLYGEQYF	TGTGCCAGCAGCCTACTATACGGCGAGCAGTACTTC
TRBD1	TRBV28	-	TRBJ2-1	CASSSSGTGGSNEQFF	TGTGCCAGCAGCTCCTCCGGGACAGGGGGTTCTAATGAGCAGTTCTTC
-	TRBV6-5	many	TRBJ2-3	CASSYSAGITDTQYF	TGTGCCAGCAGTTACTCCGCGGGGATCACAGATACGCAGTATTTT
-	TRBV4-2	few	TRBJ1-5	CASSQQSELSNQPQHF	TGTGCCAGCAGCCAACAATCCGAGCTTAGCAATCAGCCCCAGCATTTT
-	TRBV20-1	-	TRBJ2-7	CSARDRRNYEQYF	TGCAGTGCGAGAGACAGGAGAAACTACGAGCAGTACTTC
-	TRBV2	-	TRBJ2-1	CASSERWNNEQFF	TGTGCCAGCAGTGAACGCTGGAACAATGAGCAGTTCTTC
-	TRBV10-3	few	TRBJ2-1	CAISERRQVSNEQFF	TGTGCCATCAGTGAGCGGAGACAGGTTAGCAATGAGCAGTTCTTC
-	TRBV6-5	few	TRBJ2-6	CASSRGSSGANVLTF	TGTGCCAGCAGCCGGGGCAGCTCTGGGGCCAACGTCCTGACTTTC
TRBD2	TRBV5-1	-	TRBJ2-7	CASNPSGLAVYEQYF	TGCGCCAGCAACCCCTCGGGACTAGCGGTATACGAGCAGTACTTC
-	TRBV5-6	few	TRBJ2-1	CASSLGHGRMGNEQFF	TGTGCCAGCAGCTTAGGTCACGGGAGAATGGGGAATGAGCAGTTCTTC
-	TRBV7-9	once	TRBJ2-4	CACSLRQLENIQYF	TGTGCCTGCAGCTTGCGGCAGCTAGAAAACATTCAGTACTTC
-	TRBV29-1	-	TRBJ1-1	CSAGGPNTEAFF	TGCAGCGCCGGTGGACCGAACACTGAAGCTTTCTTT
-	TRBV12-3/TRBV12-4	-	TRBJ1-6	CASSLEGLGSPLHF	TGTGCCAGCAGTTTGGAGGGGCTTGGATCACCCCTCCACTTT
-	TRBV20-1	few	TRBJ2-4	CSAAKQEHSKNIQYF	TGCAGTGCTGCAAAACAGGAACATTCCAAAAACATTCAGTACTTC
TRBD1	TRBV27	-	TRBJ2-5	CASSQKRTGRGTQYF	TGTGCCAGCAGTCAAAAGCGGACAGGCCGGGGGACCCAGTACTTC
-	TRBV29-1	-	TRBJ2-5	CSVEPGLEAQYF	TGCAGCGTTGAACCAGGATTGGAGGCCCAGTACTTC
TRBD2	TRBV4-3	-	TRBJ2-1	CASSQEGTSGRNYYNEQFF	TGCGCCAGCAGCCAAGAGGGGACTAGCGGGAGGAACTACTACAATGAGCAGTTCTTC
TRBD2	TRBV28	-	TRBJ2-4	CASRPTGTSGREQYF	TGTGCCAGCAGACCTACCGGGACTAGCGGCAGGGAGCAGTACTTC
-	TRBV20-1	-	TRBJ2-7	CSARDVRSEQYF	TGCAGTGCTAGAGATGTTCGCTCCGAGCAGTACTTC
-	TRBV14	-	TRBJ1-3	CASRGPTSGNTIYF	TGTGCCAGCAGAGGACCAACCTCTGGAAACACCATATATTTT
-	TRBV4-2	-	TRBJ1-1	CASSQPRGQNTEAFF	TGTGCCAGCAGCCAACCTCGGGGGCAGAACACTGAAGCTTTCTTT
TRBD2	TRBV4-1	-	TRBJ2-7	CASSQASWLAGPQYF	TGCGCCAGCAGCCAAGCTAGCTGGCTAGCGGGACCGCAGTACTTC
-	TRBV20-1	-	TRBJ2-1	CSARSPRSSYNEQFF	TGCAGTGCGAGGTCGCCCCGGAGCTCCTACAATGAGCAGTTCTTC
-	TRBV15	-	TRBJ2-6	CATSREPLISGANVLTF	TGTGCCACCAGCAGAGAACCCCTGATCTCTGGGGCCAACGTCCTGACTTTC
-	TRBV14	-	TRBJ2-3	CASITELADTQYF	TGTGCCAGCATCACTGAGTTGGCAGATACGCAGTATTTT
-	TRBV5-1	-	TRBJ2-7	CASSLDASCEQYF	TGCGCCAGCAGCTTAGACGCATCGTGCGAGCAGTACTTC
TRBD2	TRBV7-2	-	TRBJ2-3	CASSWSGGSTDTQYF	TGTGCCAGCAGCTGGTCGGGAGGCTCCACAGATACGCAGTATTTT
-	TRBV10-3	-	TRBJ2-1	CAVNHPNEDEQFF	TGTGCCGTCAATCACCCCAATGAGGATGAGCAGTTCTTC
-	TRBV29-1	-	TRBJ1-2	CSVGLLGYGYTF	TGCAGCGTTGGACTCCTTGGGTATGGCTACACCTTC
-	TRBV5-1	few	TRBJ2-1	CASSLAPGASAYNEQFF	TGCGCCAGCAGCTTGGCCCCGGGCGCTAGCGCTTACAATGAGCAGTTCTTC
-	TRBV7-9	once	TRBJ2-3	CASSLGEKNTDTQYF	TGTGCCAGCAGCTTAGGGGAGAAGAACACAGATACGCAGTATTTT
-	TRBV7-9	-	TRBJ1-5	CASSLAVGGQQPQHF	TGTGCCAGCAGCTTAGCCGTCGGGGGCCAACAGCCCCAGCATTTT
TRBD1	TRBV20-1	-	TRBJ2-5	CSATGTGAREQYF	TGCAGTGCAACCGGGACAGGGGCTCGGGAGCAGTACTTC
TRBD2	TRBV20-1	-	TRBJ2-1	CSAGKREKDSEQFF	TGCAGTGCTGGCAAGCGGGAGAAGGACAGTGAGCAGTTCTTC
TRBD2	TRBV11-2	-	TRBJ2-1	CASSRTSGNIYNEQFF	TGTGCCAGCAGCCGTACTAGCGGGAACATCTACAATGAGCAGTTCTTC
-	TRBV5-1	-	TRBJ2-4	CASSPGTFLGEQYF	TGCGCCAGCAGCCCCGGGACGTTCTTAGGGGAGCAGTACTTC
-	TRBV7-2	-	TRBJ2-1	CASSPSAGPSRFF	TGTGCCAGCAGCCCCAGCGCAGGGCCAAGTCGGTTCTTC
-	TRBV12-3/TRBV12-4	few	TRBJ1-6	CASSSRSSYNSPLHF	TGTGCCAGCAGTTCCAGGAGCTCCTATAATTCACCCCTCCACTTT
-	TRBV29-1	-	TRBJ1-2	CSVVGDGYTF	TGCAGCGTTGTGGGGGATGGCTACACCTTC
-	TRBV29-1	many	TRBJ2-5	CSVRMSRYQETQYF	TGCAGCGTGAGGATGAGCAGGTACCAAGAGACCCAGTACTTC
-	TRBV5-5	-	TRBJ2-7	CASSAFFPTYIDEQYF	TGTGCCAGCAGCGCCTTTTTCCCAACTTATATCGACGAGCAGTACTTC
-	TRBV20-1	-	TRBJ2-5	CSAPNPFENEQYF	TGCAGTGCTCCCAACCCCTTCGAAAATGAGCAGTACTTC
-	TRBV6-2/TRBV6-3	-	TRBJ1-1	CASRTPDRVEAFF	TGTGCCAGCAGAACCCCGGACAGAGTAGAAGCTTTCTTT
-	TRBV2	few	TRBJ1-4	CAGGAGTNEKLFF	TGTGCCGGCGGGGCGGGGACTAATGAAAAACTGTTTTTT
-	TRBV2	few	TRBJ2-7	CASNSTPGAIHEQYF	TGTGCCAGCAATTCGACGCCAGGGGCGATACACGAGCAGTACTTC
-	TRBV7-8	-	TRBJ1-6	CASIPGSSYNSPLHF	TGTGCCAGCATCCCCGGGAGCTCCTATAATTCACCCCTCCACTTT